This T cell receptor beta chain is drawn from a study of blood T cell repertoires in COVID-19. Authors' processing steps: Amplification with reference gene primers provided the estimates of nucleated cell counts. Method: immunoSEQ multiplex PCR; TCRdb's copy keeps in-frame clones and lacks some. The D gene and trimming were derived from the DNA, and the V and J assignments and clone size from that table. The sample has about 160,000 clones, around 87% seen once. This receptor was obtained from a man younger than 30 with COVID-19, enrolled during active disease. The sequenced material came from peripheral blood.

The CDR3: CSTGLAGDTQYF. The CDR3 DNA is TGCAGCACGGGACTAGCGGGAGATACGCAGTATTTT. J is TRBJ2-3 and V is TRBV29-1; 12 bases match TRBD2. The J segment lost 5 bases and the V segment lost 8 bases, leaving 2 bases of the junction unmatched. From germline, CDR1 is SQVTM and CDR2 ANQGSEA. This CDR3 contains 12 residues.